A selection of T cell receptor beta chains follows, all from one sample in a study of T cell responses to AZD1222 COVID-19 vaccine. Assay used: immunoSEQ multiplex PCR; TCRdb lists only in-frame clones, some missing. The profile covers 95,000 to 100,000 clones, with 65% to 85% appearing a single time and approximately 15% taken by the ten largest. The sample here was peripheral blood, taken 28 days after the second AZD1222 dose. These receptors were taken from an adult who received the AZD1222 COVID-19 vaccine. The CDR3 runs from the conserved cysteine through the conserved F or W.

>TRBJ1-4|TRBV2
CASSVPGYEKLFF
>TRBJ2-7|TRBV5-4
CASSLGGQGSYEQYF
>TRBJ2-1|TRBV9
CASSVGRTSYNEQFF
>TRBJ1-1|TRBV5-4
CASSLARTNSDPEAFF
>TRBJ2-3|TRBV7-9
CASSLTSGGTSTDTQYF
>TRBJ1-5|TRBV11-2
CASSWTGASGQPQHF
>TRBJ2-7|TRBV5-1
CASSIGSGQGSYEQYF
>TRBJ1-4|TRBV14
CASSYRSATNEKLFF
>TRBJ1-3|TRBV5-1
CASSLDGQSGNTIYF
>TRBJ1-2|TRBV28
CASSLDNYGYTF
>TRBJ1-3|TRBV10-3
CAIRPWDREISGNTIYF
>TRBJ1-2|TRBV11-2
CASSQGQGFGYTF
>TRBJ1-1|TRBV6-1
CASSENFNTEAFF
>TRBJ1-3|TRBV9
CASSVNRDGASGNTIYF
>TRBJ1-1|TRBV6-6
CASGRTEAFF
>TRBJ2-7|TRBV9
CASSDGVGIQDEQYF
>TRBJ2-1|TRBV9
CASSVELTRGEQFF
>TRBJ1-2|TRBV5-4
CASSWERSGGYTF
>TRBJ2-3|TRBV6-5
CASAAGRNTDTQYF
>TRBJ1-3|TRBV2
CASSEVGASGNTIYF
>TRBJ1-2|TRBV5-4
CASANRASGNYGYTF
>TRBJ2-1|TRBV7-6
CASSLGNEQFF
>TRBJ1-2|TRBV29-1
CSVEGRDRAYTF
>TRBJ1-2|TRBV5-1
CASGDRGDYGYTF
>TRBJ2-1|TRBV10-3
CAISVSGLAGRSSYNEQFF
>TRBJ2-1|TRBV7-3
CASSLNLEGEQFF
>TRBJ1-1|TRBV20-1
CSASPGAGAFF
>TRBJ2-3|TRBV2
CASSSSGGVRDTQYF
>TRBJ1-2|TRBV9
CASSGPGQEGHGYTF
>TRBJ2-1|TRBV15
CATSRSFGSYNEQFF
>TRBJ2-7|TRBV6-5
CASSYSARTTYEQYF